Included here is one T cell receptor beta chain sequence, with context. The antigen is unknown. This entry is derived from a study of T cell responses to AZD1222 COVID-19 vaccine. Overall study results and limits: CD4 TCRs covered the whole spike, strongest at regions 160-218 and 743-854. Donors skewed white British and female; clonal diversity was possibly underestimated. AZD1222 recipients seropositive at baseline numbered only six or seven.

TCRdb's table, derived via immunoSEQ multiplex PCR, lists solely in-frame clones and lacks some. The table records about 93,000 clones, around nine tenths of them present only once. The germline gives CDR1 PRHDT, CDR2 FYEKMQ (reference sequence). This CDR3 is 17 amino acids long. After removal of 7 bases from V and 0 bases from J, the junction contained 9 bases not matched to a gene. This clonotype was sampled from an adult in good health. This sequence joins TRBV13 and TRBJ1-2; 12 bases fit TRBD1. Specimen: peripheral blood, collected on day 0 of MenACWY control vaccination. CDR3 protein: CASTEGTGGYPNYGYTF. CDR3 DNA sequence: TGTGCCAGCACCGAAGGGACAGGGGGCTATCCTAACTATGGCTACACCTTC.